This T cell receptor beta chain was found in a study of pediatric ulcerative colitis. Study-wide results and caveats: Total lymphocyte DNA, not sorted subsets, was the template. Compared with controls, ulcerative colitis showed greater blood-rectum clone sharing.

Rectal tissue came from one to two pinch biopsies taken at colonoscopy. The repertoire was sequenced with immunoSEQ multiplex PCR; TCRdb's copy has only in-frame clones and lacks some. The sample yields roughly 23,000 clones, 71% seen once. Notes on this clone: The antigen is undetermined.

The CDR3 extends over 15 amino acids. The V end was cut by 0 bases, the J end by 6 bases, with 12 bases between. In germline, CDR1 is LGHNA, CDR2 YSLEER. The sequence derives from a boy aged 5-17 years with severe ulcerative colitis. Specimen: gut tissue. The chain joins TRBV4-3 to TRBJ2-4; D not certain. CDR3: CASSQDSPFGNIQYF. The CDR3 DNA reads as TGCGCCAGCAGCCAAGACAGCCCCTTCGGAAACATTCAGTACTTC.